This record covers a single T cell receptor beta chain. Its antigen is undetermined. This table comes from immunoSEQ multiplex PCR, and its TCRdb copy is limited to in-frame clones, with some not included. This repertoire shows 75,000 to 95,000 clones, more than 80% found once; its top ten account for roughly 14%. This entry comes from a study of siplizumab effects on memory and regulatory T cells. The study, taken as a whole, reports: The diversity of naive T cells seemed greater than that of memory cells, and their alloresponse contribution seemed major. Unstimulated subsets contained matches for only a minor fraction of alloreactive clones.

The V end lost 2 bases, the J end lost 2 bases, and 6 bases lay between the germline ends. The CDR3 runs to 13 residues. Germline V gives CDR1 LGHNT, CDR2 FRNRAP. Sequences were obtained from CD4+ T cells sorted from blood. The source of this sequence is a human donor in good health. The chain joins TRBV12-5 to TRBJ1-1; D gene uncertain. CDR3: CASGLRPNTEAFF. Here the CDR3 DNA reads TGTGCTAGTGGTTTGCGCCCTAACACTGAAGCTTTCTTT.